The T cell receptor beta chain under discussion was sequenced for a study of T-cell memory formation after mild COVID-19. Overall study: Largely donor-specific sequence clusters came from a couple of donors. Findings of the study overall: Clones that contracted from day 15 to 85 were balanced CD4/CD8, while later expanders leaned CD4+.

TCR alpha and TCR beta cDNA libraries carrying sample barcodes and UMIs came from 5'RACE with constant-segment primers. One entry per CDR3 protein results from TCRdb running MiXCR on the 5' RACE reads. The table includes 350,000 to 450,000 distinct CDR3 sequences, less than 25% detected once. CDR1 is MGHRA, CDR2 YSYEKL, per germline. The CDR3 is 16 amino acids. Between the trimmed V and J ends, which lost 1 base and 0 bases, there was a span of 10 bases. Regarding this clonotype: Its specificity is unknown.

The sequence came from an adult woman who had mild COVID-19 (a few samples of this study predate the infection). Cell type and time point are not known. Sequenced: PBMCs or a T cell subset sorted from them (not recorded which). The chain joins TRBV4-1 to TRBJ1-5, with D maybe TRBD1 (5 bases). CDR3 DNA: TGCGCCAGCAGCCAAGGGGTGGGGGATAGCAATCAGCCCCAGCATTTT. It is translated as CASSQGVGDSNQPQHF.